The sample holds many counts of the clone carrying this T cell receptor (beta chain). Its antigen remains unknown. 5'-RACE, quantitative and with molecular barcodes, yielded the TCR beta libraries. MiXCR, run by TCRdb on the 5' RACE reads, gives a single entry per CDR3 protein. The top ten hold 14% of the sample, which has some 220,000 distinct CDR3 sequences, about 7% seen once. This entry is derived from a study of CD8 T cells in ankylosing spondylitis. General observations from the study: Reactive arthritis synovial fluid and blood were previously reported to contain some motif variants. Clones linked with disease were CD8+ and fairly uncommon in the peripheral blood. Reportedly, significant enrichment of disease-linked clones occurred in matched ankylosing spondylitis synovial fluid. Apparently characteristic of ankylosing spondylitis blood was a TCR beta motif (about eight highly homologous variants).

Germline V lookup: CDR1 KGHSH, CDR2 LQKENI. The CDR3 runs 14 residues. Losses at the gene ends were 5 bases for V and 4 bases for J; bases not matched to a gene: 8. The receptor's source is a male donor with ankylosing spondylitis. The chain combines TRBV18 with TRBJ2-7; 7 positions match TRBD1. Sequenced sample: blood, either unsorted or a sorted T cell fraction (not recorded which). The CDR3 loop is CASSGTGARYEQYF. The CDR3 nucleotides read TGTGCCAGCTCAGGAACAGGGGCAAGGTACGAGCAGTACTTC.